Following are 30 T cell receptor beta chains from one sample sequenced in a study of OX40 agonist ivuxolimab in advanced cancers. Assay used: immunoSEQ multiplex PCR; TCRdb lists only in-frame clones, some missing. The sample has about 76,000 clones, roughly 91% seen once. The source material was CD4+ or CD8+ T cells sorted from blood, sampled in a trial of the OX40 agonist ivuxolimab. The receptors derive from an adult with an advanced solid tumor such as melanoma, head and neck, liver or kidney cancer.

This rearrangement joins TRBV30 to TRBJ2-3; 8 bases map to TRBD1. CDR3 length: 14 residues. Germline CDR1 GTSNPN, CDR2 SVGIG (reference sequence). V lost 7 bases to trimming and J lost 3 bases; unmatched junction nucleotides: 9. CDR3 coding DNA: TGTGCCTCCTGGACAGGGCTTGGGACAGATACGCAGTATTTT. This translates into CASWTGLGTDTQYF.

The V call is TRBV27, the J call TRBJ1-2; 12 nucleotides line up with TRBD1. With V trimmed by 6 bases and J by 4 bases, 6 bases remained unmatched. The germline CDR1 and CDR2 sequences are MNHEY and SMNVEV (reference sequence). This CDR3 spans 15 amino acids. CDR3 DNA sequence: TGTGCCAGCAGACCGGGACAGGGGGCACGCTATGGCTACACCTTC. Its translation is CASRPGQGARYGYTF.

The chain joins TRBV11-3 to TRBJ2-1, with a possible D match to TRBD1 (5 bases). CDR3 length: 16 residues. The ends were cut back, 1 base at V and 0 bases at J, with 10 bases in the middle. The germline gives CDR1 SGHNT, CDR2 YENEEA. CDR3 in DNA: TGTGCCAGCAGCTTAGGGACAATGAGCTCCTACAATGAGCAGTTCTTC. It codes for CASSLGTMSSYNEQFF.

This clone was seen once. The chain is built from TRBV7-9 and TRBJ2-3, with 9 bases fitting TRBD2. The CDR3 extends over 16 amino acids. Germline V gives CDR1 SEHNR, CDR2 FQNEAQ (reference sequence). Trimming took 5 bases from V and 0 from J; bases not matched to a gene: 6. CDR3 sequence (DNA): TGTGCCAGCAGCCCACGACTAGCGGCTAGCACAGATACGCAGTATTTT. This codes for CASSPRLAASTDTQYF.

The V call is TRBV5-1, the J call TRBJ2-2; D perhaps matches TRBD2 (5 bases). Trimming took 5 bases from V and 4 from J, leaving 12 bases between them. This CDR3 is built from 14 residues. Germline CDR1 reads SGHRS; CDR2 reads YFSETQ. The CDR3 loop reads CASREGWGTGELFF. DNA for the CDR3: TGCGCCAGCAGAGAGGGATGGGGCACCGGGGAGCTGTTTTTT.

The rearrangement joins TRBV5-1 to TRBJ1-1, with unresolved D. V was trimmed by 8 bases and J by 0 bases, leaving 23 bases between them. The CDR3 has 17 residues. From germline, CDR1 is SGHRS and CDR2 YFSETQ. CDR3 residues: CASRLRTAYSMNTEAFF. CDR3 nucleotides: TGCGCCAGTAGGCTGCGTACGGCTTACTCCATGAACACTGAAGCTTTCTTT.

The V call is TRBV2, the J call TRBJ1-1; TRBD1 is a possible D gene (5 bases). V lost 6 bases and J 4 bases, leaving 9 bases between the germline ends. This CDR3 is 12 amino acids long. Germline CDR1 is SNHLY and CDR2 is FYNNEI. CDR3 in DNA: TGTGCCAGCAGCAACCAGGGCACTGAAGCTTTCTTT. Translated, it gives CASSNQGTEAFF.

The V and J genes are TRBV7-2 and TRBJ2-2, with D uncertain. The CDR3 runs to 12 residues. V lost 5 bases and J 7 bases, leaving 8 bases between the germline ends. The germline V gene has CDR1 SGHTA and CDR2 FQGNSA. The CDR3 reads CASSRQVGELFF. CDR3 DNA sequence: TGTGCCAGCAGCCGCCAAGTCGGGGAGCTGTTTTTT.

The sample holds one count of this clone. The CDR3 region has the DNA TGTGCCAGCAGCTTCACAGGGGCCGCCGGATTGACTGAAGCTTTCTTT. This codes for CASSFTGAAGLTEAFF. The chain is built from TRBV11-2 and TRBJ1-1; TRBD1 matches 7 bases. The CDR3 runs to 16 residues. V was pared by 3 bases and J by 5 bases, with 12 bases of the junction left unmatched. Germline V gives CDR1 SGHAT, CDR2 FQNNGV.

V gene TRBV30 combines with J gene TRBJ2-1; D may match TRBD1 or TRBD2 (6 bases each). The length of the CDR3 is 13 residues. Trimming removed 5 bases at V and 4 bases at J, with 12 bases between. Germline V gene data show CDR1 as GTSNPN and CDR2 as SVGIG (reference sequence). The CDR3 protein is CAWGGTSYNEQFF. The CDR3 region has the DNA TGTGCCTGGGGAGGGACATCATACAATGAGCAGTTCTTC.

The chain combines TRBV4-1 with TRBJ2-1, with 14 positions matching TRBD2. CDR1 MGHRA and CDR2 YSYEKL come from the germline V gene. The CDR3 is made up of 18 amino acids. V gave up 6 bases and J gave up 4 bases; unmatched junction bases: 11. CDR3 sequence: CASSAIPGLAGEYNEQFF. The DNA for the CDR3 is TGCGCCAGCAGTGCTATTCCGGGACTAGCGGGAGAGTACAATGAGCAGTTCTTC.

V and J are TRBV11-3 and TRBJ2-7; D gene unclear. Trimming removed 2 bases from V and 7 bases from J, with 12 bases in between. Germline loops: CDR1 SGHNT, CDR2 YENEEA. This CDR3 has 13 residues. The CDR3, as DNA: TGTGCCAGCAGCTTAACGCCGTCTAGGGAGCAGTACTTC. This gives the protein CASSLTPSREQYF.

V usage is TRBV9 and J usage is TRBJ2-1, with 10 positions matching TRBD2. Trimming took 6 bases from V and 8 from J; bases not matched to a gene: 14. This CDR3 comprises 16 residues. Germline V gene data show CDR1 as SGDLS and CDR2 as YYNGEE. CDR3 nucleotide sequence: TGTGCCAGCACCCCGAGGGCTAGCGGGAGAGGGGATGAGCAGTTCTTC. Its protein is CASTPRASGRGDEQFF.

V usage is TRBV7-2 and J usage is TRBJ2-5; unclear D gene. V was shortened by 6 bases and J by 1 base, with 3 bases between the two germline ends. Germline CDR1 reads SGHTA; CDR2 reads FQGNSA. This CDR3 has 11 amino acids. CDR3 residues: CASRSQETQYF. CDR3 sequence (DNA): TGTGCCAGCAGGAGCCAAGAGACCCAGTACTTC.

The V call is TRBV5-4, the J call TRBJ2-7; 8 bases line up with TRBD2. The CDR3 extends over 16 amino acids. Per germline, CDR1 SGHNT and CDR2 YYREEE (reference sequence). The ends lost 0 bases at V and 1 base at J; junction bases unmatched: 6. The CDR3 DNA reads TGTGCCAGCAGCTTGGATAGCGGGGCCTTTTCCTACGAGCAGTACTTC. It specifies CASSLDSGAFSYEQYF. The entire variable domain, with the rest obtained from reference TRBV5-4 and TRBJ2-7, is as follows: ETGVTQSPTHLIKTRGQQVTLRCSSQSGHNTVSWYQQALGQGPQFIFQYYREEENGRGNFPPRFSGLQFPNYSSELNVNALELDDSALYLCASSLDSGAFSYEQYFGPGTRLTVT.

The V gene is TRBV9, the J gene TRBJ2-2; maybe TRBD1 (6 bases). From germline, CDR1 is SGDLS and CDR2 YYNGEE. The CDR3 is made up of 16 amino acids. V dropped 4 bases and J dropped 3 bases, with 16 bases sitting between them. The CDR3: CASSPTTGTDTGELFF. CDR3 sequence (DNA): TGTGCCAGCAGCCCAACTACAGGGACCGACACCGGGGAGCTGTTTTTT.

This chain joins TRBV4-2 and TRBJ2-1; D is unresolved. Trimming removed 0 bases from V and 10 bases from J, with 16 bases in between. The CDR3 is made up of 15 amino acids. Germline lookup yields CDR1 LGHNA and CDR2 YNFKEQ. The CDR3 reads CASSQDLGQLREQFF. DNA for the CDR3: TGTGCCAGCAGCCAAGATCTAGGTCAACTTCGAGAGCAGTTCTTC.

The CDR3 protein is CASSQDLAGSYEQYF. The CDR3 DNA reads TGTGCCAGCAGCCAAGATCTAGCGGGCTCCTACGAGCAGTACTTC. The chain recombines TRBV11-3 with TRBJ2-7; 8 bases map to TRBD2. The CDR3 length is 15 residues. Germline V gives CDR1 SGHNT, CDR2 YENEEA. V gave up 5 bases and J gave up 0 bases; unmatched junction bases: 6.

The chain carries TRBV7-9 and TRBJ1-1; 10 bases are a match to TRBD1. The CDR3 runs to 15 residues. Germline-derived CDR1 and CDR2 are SEHNR and FQNEAQ (reference sequence). V was clipped by 4 bases and J by 1 base; unmatched bases: 3. The CDR3 DNA is TGTGCCAGCAGCTCGACAGGGGGCCGGAACACTGAAGCTTTCTTT. Protein: CASSSTGGRNTEAFF.

This chain joins TRBV5-4 and TRBJ2-1; D call uncertain. V was pared by 0 bases and J by 8 bases, with 12 bases between. The germline CDR1 and CDR2 sequences are SGHNT and YYREEE (reference sequence). This CDR3 region has 14 residues. The chain's CDR3 is CASSLAGDIYEQFF. Written as DNA, the CDR3 is TGTGCCAGCAGCTTGGCCGGAGATATCTATGAGCAGTTCTTC.

The chain uses TRBV6-6 and TRBJ2-5; TRBD1 aligns across 8 bases. The CDR3 totals 15 residues. Germline CDR1 is MNHNY and CDR2 is SVGAGI (reference sequence). With 2 bases clipped from V and 1 base from J, the junction kept 3 bases outside the gene matches. CDR3 coding DNA: TGTGCCAGCAGTTACCTTGACAGGGGCCAAGAGACCCAGTACTTC. Residues: CASSYLDRGQETQYF.

The chain combines TRBV7-9 with TRBJ1-5; no clear D. V lost 4 bases and J lost 2, with 12 bases in between. This CDR3 region has 15 residues. Germline V CDR1 and CDR2: SEHNR, FQNEAQ (reference sequence). For the CDR3, the DNA is TGTGCCAGCAGCTCTCTGGGTGGAGGCAATCAGCCCCAGCATTTT. It codes for CASSSLGGGNQPQHF.

The chain uses TRBV28 and TRBJ2-7; 11 bases are a match to TRBD2. Unmatched junction bases numbered 5, after V lost 8 bases and J lost 2 bases. The CDR3 has 14 amino acids. Germline V lookup: CDR1 MDHEN, CDR2 SYDVKM. The CDR3 loop reads CASGGGLAAYEQYF. The CDR3 DNA is TGTGCCAGCGGGGGGGGACTAGCGGCCTACGAGCAGTACTTC.

The chain joins TRBV7-2 to TRBJ2-4; 7 bases line up with TRBD1. This CDR3 spans 16 amino acids. Germline V gene data show CDR1 as SGHTA and CDR2 as FQGNSA. Losses at the gene ends were 7 bases for V and 2 bases for J; bases not matched to a gene: 11. CDR3 loop: CASTILGGQTKNIQYF. Written as DNA, the CDR3 is TGTGCCAGCACCATCTTAGGGGGCCAAACCAAAAACATTCAGTACTTC.

This clone was recorded only once. This chain joins TRBV21-1 and TRBJ1-1; the tabulated D call, TRBD1, remains unverified against the DNA. TRBV21-1 is designated a pseudogene. The CDR3 is 18 residues long. Here the CDR3 reads CASSKSQISLQGESEAFF. CDR3 DNA: TGTGCCAGCAGCAAGTCGCAGATAAGCCTACAGGGGGAGTCTGAAGCTTTCTTT.

V and J are TRBV6-1 and TRBJ1-5; 7 nucleotides agree with TRBD1. The junction had 9 bases not matched to a gene; V was cut back by 5 bases and J by 5 bases. Germline assignment: CDR1 MNHNS and CDR2 SASEGT. The CDR3 runs 15 residues. Written as DNA, the CDR3 is TGTGCCAGCAGTTCCAAGGACAGGTTGTATCAGCCCCAGCATTTT. Its translation: CASSSKDRLYQPQHF.

This sequence joins TRBV9 and TRBJ2-2, with 8 bases fitting TRBD2. The germline CDR1 and CDR2 sequences are SGDLS and YYNGEE. CDR3 size: 15 residues. The junction had 7 bases not matched to a gene; V was cut back by 4 bases and J by 5 bases. The CDR3 here is CASSQVAGWTGELFF. The CDR3 DNA is TGTGCCAGCAGCCAGGTAGCGGGATGGACCGGGGAGCTGTTTTTT.

There are a few counts of this clone. The chain carries TRBV5-1 and TRBJ1-2, with 8 bases identical to TRBD1. The V gene's germline CDR1 is SGHRS and CDR2 YFSETQ. The CDR3 has 13 amino acids. The V segment lost 4 bases and the J segment 8 bases; nucleotides outside the gene matches: 7. The CDR3 DNA reads TGCGCCAGCAGCCTAGGACAGGGAGAGGGCTACACCTTC. Its translation: CASSLGQGEGYTF.

The chain recombines TRBV6-5 with TRBJ1-1; possible D gene TRBD1, 5 bases. The V gene lost 1 base and the J gene lost 0 bases, with 9 bases spanning the gap. The CDR3 contains 15 residues. Germline assignment: CDR1 MNHEY and CDR2 SVGAGI. CDR3 in amino acids: CASSYFQGMNTEAFF. In nucleotides, the CDR3 is TGTGCCAGCAGTTACTTCCAGGGTATGAACACTGAAGCTTTCTTT.

The chain is built from TRBV18 and TRBJ1-5; D is undetermined. V dropped 1 base and J dropped 6 bases, with 10 bases sitting between them. The CDR3 consists of 14 residues. Looked up from germline, CDR1 is KGHSH and CDR2 is LQKENI. The CDR3 sequence is CASSPREFSQPQHF. The CDR3 DNA reads TGTGCCAGCTCACCACGAGAGTTCAGTCAGCCCCAGCATTTT.